The rows below give T cell receptor beta chains drawn from one sample of a study of CD8+CD57+ T cells in acquired aplastic anemia. TCRdb re-analysed the reads in MiXCR, keeping a single row per CDR3 protein. Here the sample spans hundreds of thousands of distinct CDR3 sequences, 50% to 70% being singletons. Specimen: sorted CD4+, CD8+, or CD8+CD57+ T cells (not recorded which) from PBMCs. These receptors originate from a human donor with severe aplastic anemia or a healthy control (not recorded which). Each CDR3 is given with its conserved first and last residue. A D gene is named only where the DNA matches it firmly. Size tells how often a clone was seen (once, few, many) or the class of an expanded clone, and some rows leave it out.

V gene,clone size,J gene,D gene,CDR3 protein,CDR3 DNA
TRBV2,-,TRBJ2-1,TRBD2,CASPGTTRNEQFF,TGTGCCAGCCCTGGGACTACTCGCAATGAGCAGTTCTTC
TRBV18,-,TRBJ1-3,-,CASSPGANTIYF,TGTGCCAGCTCACCAGGGGCAAACACCATATATTTT
TRBV29-1,-,TRBJ1-3,TRBD1,CSVVRTGKMGGNTIYF,TGCAGCGTTGTGAGGACAGGCAAGATGGGAGGAAACACCATATATTTT
TRBV28,many,TRBJ2-7,-,CASTVEGYEQYF,TGTGCCAGCACGGTAGAAGGCTACGAGCAGTACTTC
TRBV28,-,TRBJ2-1,-,CASSSRDSSSYNEQFF,TGTGCCAGCAGTTCAAGAGACAGTAGCTCCTACAATGAGCAGTTCTTC
TRBV10-3,few,TRBJ2-2,-,CAISESSGSNTGELFF,TGTGCCATCAGTGAGTCGTCCGGGTCGAACACCGGGGAGCTGTTTTTT
TRBV7-8,many,TRBJ2-6,TRBD1,CASSHRGPLHLSGANVLTF,TGTGCCAGCAGCCACAGGGGTCCCTTACACCTCTCTGGGGCCAACGTCCTGACTTTC
TRBV19,few,TRBJ1-5,-,CASSALNQPQHF,TGTGCCAGTAGTGCACTAAATCAGCCCCAGCATTTT
TRBV7-8,few,TRBJ1-6,-,CASSTGGNSPLHF,TGTGCCAGCAGCACCGGGGGCAACTCACCCCTCCACTTT
TRBV28,-,TRBJ2-1,-,CASSPPGRQAGRQFF,TGTGCCAGCAGTCCCCCTGGGAGGCAGGCGGGGCGGCAGTTCTTC
TRBV7-9,few,TRBJ2-1,TRBD2,CASSRGGAYNEQFF,TGTGCCAGCAGCCGGGGGGGGGCATACAATGAGCAGTTCTTC
TRBV15,-,TRBJ1-5,-,CATSGGGGRQPQHF,TGTGCCACCAGCGGGGGAGGCGGCCGTCAGCCCCAGCATTTT
TRBV7-8,-,TRBJ1-3,-,CASSLEAGSGNTIYF,TGTGCCAGCAGCTTAGAGGCGGGCTCTGGAAACACCATATATTTT
TRBV20-1,-,TRBJ2-6,-,CSAGRGKRANVLTF,TGCAGTGCCGGCAGGGGTAAGAGGGCCAACGTCCTGACTTTC
TRBV9,many,TRBJ1-1,-,CASSESVGFTEAFF,TGTGCCAGCAGCGAGTCGGTTGGGTTCACTGAAGCTTTCTTT
TRBV19,many,TRBJ2-3,TRBD2,CASSTLTSGGADTQYF,TGTGCCAGTAGCACCCTCACTAGCGGGGGGGCAGATACGCAGTATTTT
TRBV7-2,few,TRBJ2-5,TRBD2,CASSLGRRLAGGMETQYF,TGTGCCAGCAGCTTAGGTCGTCGACTAGCGGGGGGTATGGAGACCCAGTACTTC
TRBV29-1,few,TRBJ1-1,-,CSVEDLAVPEAFF,TGCAGCGTTGAAGATCTGGCAGTCCCTGAAGCTTTCTTT
TRBV7-2,-,TRBJ2-5,TRBD1,CASSGTGGSAQYF,TGTGCCAGCAGCGGTACAGGGGGCTCGGCCCAGTACTTC
TRBV5-1,-,TRBJ2-7,TRBD2,CASSSGRLAGHPYEQYF,TGCGCCAGCAGCTCAGGTCGACTAGCGGGGCATCCCTACGAGCAGTACTTC
TRBV6-4,-,TRBJ2-6,-,CASSPVGSGANVLTF,TGTGCCAGCAGTCCGGTTGGCTCTGGGGCCAACGTCCTGACTTTC
TRBV14,many,TRBJ2-3,-,CASSPQRRAGNKDTQYF,TGTGCCAGCAGTCCTCAGCGCAGGGCTGGGAATAAAGATACGCAGTATTTT
TRBV7-9,many,TRBJ2-7,-,CASSLGQFYEQYF,TGTGCCAGCAGCCTCGGGCAGTTCTACGAGCAGTACTTC
TRBV20-1,many,TRBJ1-2,TRBD1,CSARDRDRGLYGGYTF,TGCAGTGCTAGAGATAGGGACAGGGGGTTATACGGTGGCTACACCTTC
TRBV15,few,TRBJ2-5,TRBD2,CATSRAAGGTQYF,TGTGCCACCAGCAGAGCCGCGGGGGGGACCCAGTACTTC
TRBV5-6,-,TRBJ2-3,-,CASSSTGFPNTDTQYF,TGTGCCAGCAGCTCGACAGGATTCCCAAACACAGATACGCAGTATTTT
TRBV7-3,-,TRBJ2-2,TRBD2,CASTPRGGLANTGELFF,TGTGCCAGCACCCCGCGGGGGGGGCTCGCGAACACCGGGGAGCTGTTTTTT
TRBV7-6,few,TRBJ2-7,TRBD1,CASSLEGGSAYEQYF,TGTGCCAGCAGCTTAGAAGGGGGCAGTGCCTACGAGCAGTACTTC
TRBV10-3,-,TRBJ1-3,-,CAISDWTLPGNTIYF,TGTGCCATCAGTGACTGGACGCTCCCTGGAAACACCATATATTTT
TRBV20-1,-,TRBJ2-7,TRBD2,CSASRTSGGSYEQYF,TGCAGTGCTTCCCGGACTAGCGGGGGGTCCTACGAGCAGTACTTC
TRBV25-1,-,TRBJ2-3,-,CASSEVGRSTDTQYF,TGTGCCAGCAGTGAAGTAGGCAGGTCCACAGATACGCAGTATTTT
TRBV24-1,-,TRBJ1-5,TRBD1,CATTNRQGRGQPQHF,TGTGCCACCACCAACCGACAGGGAAGGGGTCAGCCCCAGCATTTT
TRBV20-1,-,TRBJ2-2,TRBD2,CSAAGRGLAGGSTGDLFF,TGCAGTGCTGCCGGTCGTGGCCTAGCGGGGGGGAGCACCGGGGATCTGTTTTTT
TRBV7-9,-,TRBJ2-2,TRBD2,CASSFTAGGGPGELFF,TGTGCCAGCAGCTTTACGGCGGGAGGAGGGCCCGGGGAGCTGTTTTTT
TRBV20-1,-,TRBJ1-5,TRBD1,CSARTGGNQPQHF,TGCAGTGCTAGGACAGGGGGCAATCAGCCCCAGCATTTT
TRBV19,-,TRBJ2-7,TRBD2,CASSSGRDPIRGEQYF,TGTGCCAGTAGTAGCGGGAGAGATCCCATTCGGGGCGAGCAGTACTTC
TRBV30,many,TRBJ1-6,-,CAWSALWSYNSPLHF,TGTGCCTGGAGCGCCCTCTGGTCCTATAATTCACCCCTCCACTTT
TRBV20-1,many,TRBJ2-3,-,CSARILTDTQYF,TGCAGTGCTAGAATCCTCACAGATACGCAGTATTTT